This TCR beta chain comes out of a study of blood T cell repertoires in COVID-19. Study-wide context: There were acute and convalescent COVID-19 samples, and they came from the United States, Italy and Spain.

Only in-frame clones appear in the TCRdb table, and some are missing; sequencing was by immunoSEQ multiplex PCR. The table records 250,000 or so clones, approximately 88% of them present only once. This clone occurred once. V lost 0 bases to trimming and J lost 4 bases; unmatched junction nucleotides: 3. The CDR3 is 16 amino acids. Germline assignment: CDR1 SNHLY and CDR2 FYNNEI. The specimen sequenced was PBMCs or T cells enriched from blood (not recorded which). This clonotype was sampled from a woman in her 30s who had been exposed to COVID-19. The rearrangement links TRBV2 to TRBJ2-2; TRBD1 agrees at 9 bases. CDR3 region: CASSEARDRATGELFF. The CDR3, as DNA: TGTGCCAGCAGTGAAGCGCGGGACAGGGCCACCGGGGAGCTGTTTTTT.